This T cell receptor beta chain was captured by sequencing in a study of T cells in Graves' hyperthyroidism and ophthalmopathy. The V and J ends lost 6 bases and 6 bases, in that order; junction bases with no gene match: 7. The germline gives CDR1 WSHSY, CDR2 SAAADI. The CDR3 has 14 amino acids. Notes on the study in general: Most thyroid clonotypes that were expanded above 0.001 also turned up in blood. Ophthalmopathy cases were set apart from stable hyperthyroidism by a 13 V-J model.

A patient was excluded if there was uncontrolled infection, other autoimmune disease, pregnancy or lactation. Out of approximately 10 ml of fresh peripheral blood came the PBMCs. This clonotype appeared many times. The antigen is not known. It was RNA transcripts that yielded the amplified TCR beta CDR3 regions. A first-round RT-PCR of the TCR CDR3 used the HTBI primer set. TCRdb reanalysed the multiplex PCR reads using MiXCR and keeps one entry per CDR3 protein. This sample has 300,000 to 400,000 distinct CDR3 sequences; 18% occur once, and the top ten carry 35% to 45%. The rearrangement links TRBV10-2 to TRBJ2-7, with 11 bases matching TRBD1. This TCR came from a man between 18 and 35 years old with Graves' ophthalmopathy. Sequencing was carried out using blood. The CDR3 region has the DNA TGCGCCAGCAGCGGGGACAGGGGGTCGATCGAGCAGTACTTC. Its protein product is CASSGDRGSIEQYF.